This entry concerns a single TCR beta chain. Its antigen remains unknown. Noted time point: patch test 3, about 24 weeks after DPC sensitization. The treatment here: therapeutic diphenylcyclopropenone sensitization with weekly scalp DPC. Sequencing started from total RNA isolated from unfractionated whole blood. This sample is part of a study of human T cells and chemical hapten exposure. The study, taken as a whole, reports: Expanded TCR sets contained significantly more large CDR3 similarity clusters than controls.

V lost 3 bases to trimming and J lost 2 bases, with 14 bases between them. The CDR3 covers 17 residues. Looked up from germline, CDR1 is MRHNA and CDR2 is SNTAGT. What the library attached to individual cDNA molecules were unique molecular identifiers. From the RACE reads, TCRdb called clonotypes with MiXCR, one entry per CDR3 protein. The data show about 190,000 distinct CDR3 sequences, with 24% seen just once and around 2.5% held by the top ten. The receptor was derived from a woman aged 40 to 50 with alopecia areata. Some clones in this sample may be carry-over from other donors' samples. Sample: whole blood, taken in connection with sensitization to the hapten diphenylcyclopropenone (DPC). The chain links TRBV6-4 to TRBJ2-6, with TRBD1 as a possible D gene (6 bases). CDR3 amino acids: CASSESDSLTGANVLTF. CDR3 nucleotides: TGTGCCAGCAGTGAATCGGACAGTTTAACTGGGGCCAACGTCCTGACTTTC.